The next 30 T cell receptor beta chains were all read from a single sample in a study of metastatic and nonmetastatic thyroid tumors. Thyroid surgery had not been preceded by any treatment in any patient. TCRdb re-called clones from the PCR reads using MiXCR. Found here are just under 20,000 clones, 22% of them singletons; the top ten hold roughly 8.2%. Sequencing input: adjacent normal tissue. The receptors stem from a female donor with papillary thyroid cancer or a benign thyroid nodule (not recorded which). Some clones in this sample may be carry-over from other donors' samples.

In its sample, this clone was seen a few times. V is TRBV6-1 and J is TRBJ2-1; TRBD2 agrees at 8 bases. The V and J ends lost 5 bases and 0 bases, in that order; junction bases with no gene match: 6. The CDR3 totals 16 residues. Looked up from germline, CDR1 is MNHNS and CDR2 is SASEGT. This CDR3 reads CASSSSGASSYNEQFF. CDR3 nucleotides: TGTGCCAGCAGTAGTAGCGGGGCCTCCTCCTACAATGAGCAGTTCTTC.

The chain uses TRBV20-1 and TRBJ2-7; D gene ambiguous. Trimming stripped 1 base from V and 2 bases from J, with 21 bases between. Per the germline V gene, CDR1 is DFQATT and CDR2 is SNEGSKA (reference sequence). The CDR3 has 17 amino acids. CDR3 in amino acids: CSARGDFFQTTPYEQYF. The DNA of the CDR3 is TGCAGTGCTAGAGGAGACTTTTTTCAGACGACCCCCTACGAGCAGTACTTC.

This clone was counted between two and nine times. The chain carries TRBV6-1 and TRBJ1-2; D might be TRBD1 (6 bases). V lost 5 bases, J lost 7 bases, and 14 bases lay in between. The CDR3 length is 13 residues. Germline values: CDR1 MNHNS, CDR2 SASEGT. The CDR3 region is CASSLAGEGGYTF. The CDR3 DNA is TGTGCCAGCAGTCTGGCAGGGGAAGGTGGCTACACCTTC.

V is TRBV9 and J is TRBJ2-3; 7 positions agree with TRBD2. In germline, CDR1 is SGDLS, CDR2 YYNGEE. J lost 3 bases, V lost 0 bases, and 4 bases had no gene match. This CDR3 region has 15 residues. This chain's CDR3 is CASSVDPSGTDTQYF. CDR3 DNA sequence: TGTGCCAGCAGCGTAGACCCTAGCGGAACAGATACGCAGTATTTT.

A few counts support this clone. In DNA, the CDR3 is TGTGCCAGCAGCTTAGGACAGGGGACGCTCTCTGGGGCCAACGTCCTGACTTTC. It translates to CASSLGQGTLSGANVLTF. This chain links TRBV11-2 with TRBJ2-6, with 8 bases matching TRBD1. Unmatched junction bases numbered 5, after V lost 1 base and J lost 0 bases. CDR3 length equals 18 residues. Germline assignment: CDR1 SGHAT and CDR2 FQNNGV.

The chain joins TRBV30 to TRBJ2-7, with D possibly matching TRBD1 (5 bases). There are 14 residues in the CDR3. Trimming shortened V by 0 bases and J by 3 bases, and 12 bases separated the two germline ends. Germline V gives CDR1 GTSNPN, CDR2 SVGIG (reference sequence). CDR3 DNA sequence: TGTGCCTGGAGTGTTCTTCAGGGATACTACGAGCAGTACTTC. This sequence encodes CAWSVLQGYYEQYF.

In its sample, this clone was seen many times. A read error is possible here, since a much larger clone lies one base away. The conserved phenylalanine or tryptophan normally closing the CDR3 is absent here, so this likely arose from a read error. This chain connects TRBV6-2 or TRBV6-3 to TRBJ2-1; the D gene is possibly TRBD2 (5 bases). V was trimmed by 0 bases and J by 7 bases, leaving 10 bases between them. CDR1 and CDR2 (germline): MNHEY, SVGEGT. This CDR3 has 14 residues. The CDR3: CASSYSGVLNEQFL. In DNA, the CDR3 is TGTGCCAGCAGTTACTCCGGGGTCCTAAATGAGCAGTTCCTC.

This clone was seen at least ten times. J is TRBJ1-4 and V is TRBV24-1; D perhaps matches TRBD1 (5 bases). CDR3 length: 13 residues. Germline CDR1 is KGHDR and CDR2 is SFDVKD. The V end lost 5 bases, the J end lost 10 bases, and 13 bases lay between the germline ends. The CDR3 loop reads CATSAGSGGKLFF. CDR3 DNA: TGTGCCACCAGTGCCGGGTCCGGGGGAAAACTGTTTTTT.

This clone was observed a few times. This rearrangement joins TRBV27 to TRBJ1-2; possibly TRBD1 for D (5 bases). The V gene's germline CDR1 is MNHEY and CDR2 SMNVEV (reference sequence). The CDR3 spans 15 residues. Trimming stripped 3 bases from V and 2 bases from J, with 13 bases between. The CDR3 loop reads CASSLRQSLNYGYTF. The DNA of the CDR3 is TGTGCCAGCAGTTTGCGACAGTCACTAAACTATGGCTACACCTTC.

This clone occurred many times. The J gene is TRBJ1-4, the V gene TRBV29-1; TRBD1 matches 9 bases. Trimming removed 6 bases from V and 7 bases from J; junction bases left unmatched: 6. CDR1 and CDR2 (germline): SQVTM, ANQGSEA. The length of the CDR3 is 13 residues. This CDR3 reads CSVTGTGSEKLFF. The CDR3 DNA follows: TGCAGCGTGACCGGGACAGGGAGTGAAAAACTGTTTTTT.

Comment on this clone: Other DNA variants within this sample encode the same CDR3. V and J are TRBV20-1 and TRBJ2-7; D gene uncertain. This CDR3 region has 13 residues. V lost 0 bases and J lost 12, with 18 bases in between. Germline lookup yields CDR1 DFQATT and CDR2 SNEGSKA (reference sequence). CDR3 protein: CSARDAGGIRPYF. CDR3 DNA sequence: TGCAGTGCTAGAGATGCTGGTGGAATTAGGCCGTACTTC.

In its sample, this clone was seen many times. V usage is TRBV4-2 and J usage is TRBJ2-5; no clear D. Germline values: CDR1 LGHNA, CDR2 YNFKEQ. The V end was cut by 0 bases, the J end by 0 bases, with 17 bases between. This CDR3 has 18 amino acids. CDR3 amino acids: CASSQEDDGTVYQETQYF. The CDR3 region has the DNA TGTGCCAGCAGCCAAGAAGATGACGGCACGGTGTACCAAGAGACCCAGTACTTC.

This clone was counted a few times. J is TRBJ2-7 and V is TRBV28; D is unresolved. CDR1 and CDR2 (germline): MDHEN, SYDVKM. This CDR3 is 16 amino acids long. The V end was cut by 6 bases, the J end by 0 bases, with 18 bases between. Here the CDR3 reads CASSQWAGSPSYEQYF. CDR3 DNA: TGTGCCAGCAGCCAGTGGGCCGGAAGTCCCTCCTACGAGCAGTACTTC.

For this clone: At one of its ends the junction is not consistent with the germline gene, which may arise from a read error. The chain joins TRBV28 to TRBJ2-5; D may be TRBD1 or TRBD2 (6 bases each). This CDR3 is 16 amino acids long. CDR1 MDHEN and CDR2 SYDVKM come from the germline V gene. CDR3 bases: TGTGCCAGCAGTTTTTCCTCGGGGGCTAGTTGGGAGACACAGTACTTC. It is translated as CASSFSSGASWETQYF.

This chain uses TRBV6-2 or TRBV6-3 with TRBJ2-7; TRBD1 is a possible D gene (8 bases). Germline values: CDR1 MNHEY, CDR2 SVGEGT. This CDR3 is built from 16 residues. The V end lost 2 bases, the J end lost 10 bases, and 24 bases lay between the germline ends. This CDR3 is CASSYPGQALGGGQYF. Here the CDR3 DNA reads TGTGCCAGCAGTTACCCGGGACAGGCCTTAGGCGGGGGTCAGTACTTC.

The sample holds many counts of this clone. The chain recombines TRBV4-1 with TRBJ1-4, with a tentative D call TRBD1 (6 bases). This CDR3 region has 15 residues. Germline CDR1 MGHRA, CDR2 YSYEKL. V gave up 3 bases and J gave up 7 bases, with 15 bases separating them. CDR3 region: CASSHQGRGSEKLFF. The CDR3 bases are TGCGCCAGCAGCCACCAGGGGAGGGGTAGTGAAAAACTGTTTTTT.

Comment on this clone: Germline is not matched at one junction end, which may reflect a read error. This chain's CDR3 is CASILAQGDCYTF. CDR3 DNA sequence: TGTGCCAGCATCTTAGCGCAAGGGGATTGCTACACCTTC. The chain combines TRBV7-9 with TRBJ1-2; D might be TRBD1 (5 bases). Germline CDR1 and CDR2: SEHNR and FQNEAQ (reference sequence). The CDR3 length is 13 residues.

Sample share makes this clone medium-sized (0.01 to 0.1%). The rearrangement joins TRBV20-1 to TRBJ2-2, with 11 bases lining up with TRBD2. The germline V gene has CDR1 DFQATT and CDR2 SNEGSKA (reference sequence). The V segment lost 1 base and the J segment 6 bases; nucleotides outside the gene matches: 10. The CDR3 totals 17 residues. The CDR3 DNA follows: TGCAGTGCTAGAGGTGAAGTTAGGACTAGCGGGTCCGGGGAGCTGTTTTTT. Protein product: CSARGEVRTSGSGELFF.

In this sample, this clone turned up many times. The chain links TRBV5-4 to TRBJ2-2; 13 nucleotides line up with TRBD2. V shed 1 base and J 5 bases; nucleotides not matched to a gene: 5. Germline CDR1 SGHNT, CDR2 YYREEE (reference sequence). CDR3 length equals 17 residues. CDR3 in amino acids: CASSLRTSGRETGELFF. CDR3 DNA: TGTGCCAGCAGCTTGCGTACTAGCGGGAGGGAAACCGGGGAGCTGTTTTTT.

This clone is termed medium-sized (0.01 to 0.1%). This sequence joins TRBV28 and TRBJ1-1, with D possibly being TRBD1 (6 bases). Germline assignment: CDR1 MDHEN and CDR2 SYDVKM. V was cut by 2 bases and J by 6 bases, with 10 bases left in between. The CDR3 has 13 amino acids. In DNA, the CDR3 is TGTGCCAGCAGTTTAAACAGGGATGCTGAAGCTTTCTTT. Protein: CASSLNRDAEAFF.

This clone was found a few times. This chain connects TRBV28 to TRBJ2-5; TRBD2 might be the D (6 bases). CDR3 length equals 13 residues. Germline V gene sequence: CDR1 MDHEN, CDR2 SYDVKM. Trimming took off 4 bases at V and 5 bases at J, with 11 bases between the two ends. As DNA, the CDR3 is TGTGCCAGCAGTTCCGGAGGGCGGGAGACCCAGTACTTC. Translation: CASSSGGRETQYF. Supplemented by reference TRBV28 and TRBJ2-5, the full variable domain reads DVKVTQSSRYLVKRTGEKVFLECVQDMDHENMFWYRQDPGLGLRLIYFSYDVKMKEKGDIPEGYSVSREKKERFSLILESASTNQTSMYLCASSSGGRETQYFGPGTRLLVL.

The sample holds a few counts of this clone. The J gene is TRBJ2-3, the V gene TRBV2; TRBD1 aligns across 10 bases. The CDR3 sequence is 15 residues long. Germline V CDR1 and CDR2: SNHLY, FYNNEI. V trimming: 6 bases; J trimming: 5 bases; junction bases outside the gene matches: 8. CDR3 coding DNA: TGTGCCAGCAGGCGGACAGGGGGGAGCTTAGATACGCAGTATTTT. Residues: CASRRTGGSLDTQYF.

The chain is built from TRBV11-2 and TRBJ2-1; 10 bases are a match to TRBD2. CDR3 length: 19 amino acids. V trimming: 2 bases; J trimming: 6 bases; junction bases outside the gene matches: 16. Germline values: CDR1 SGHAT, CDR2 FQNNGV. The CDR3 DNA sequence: TGTGCCAGCAGCTTATTTCTAGCGGGAGTCACCCGCCCGACCAATGAGCAGTTCTTC. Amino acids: CASSLFLAGVTRPTNEQFF. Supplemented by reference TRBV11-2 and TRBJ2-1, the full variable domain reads EAGVAQSPRYKIIEKRQSVAFWCNPISGHATLYWYQQILGQGPKLLIQFQNNGVVDDSQLPKDRFSAERLKGVDSTLKIQPAKLEDSAVYLCASSLFLAGVTRPTNEQFFGPGTRLTVL.

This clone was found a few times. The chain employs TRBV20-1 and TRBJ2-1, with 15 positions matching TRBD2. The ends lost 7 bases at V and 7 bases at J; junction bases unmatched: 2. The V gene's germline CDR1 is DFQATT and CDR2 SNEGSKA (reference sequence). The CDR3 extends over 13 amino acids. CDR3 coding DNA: TGCAGTGGAGGGACTAGCGGGGGGAATGAGCAGTTCTTC. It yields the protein CSGGTSGGNEQFF.

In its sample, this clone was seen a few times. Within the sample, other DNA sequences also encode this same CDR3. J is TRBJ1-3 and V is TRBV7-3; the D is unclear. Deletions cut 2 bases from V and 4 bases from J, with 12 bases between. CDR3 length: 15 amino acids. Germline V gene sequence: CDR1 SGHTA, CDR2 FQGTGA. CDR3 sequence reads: CASSLSGGFGNTIYF. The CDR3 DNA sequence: TGTGCCAGCAGCTTATCAGGAGGGTTCGGAAACACCATATATTTT.

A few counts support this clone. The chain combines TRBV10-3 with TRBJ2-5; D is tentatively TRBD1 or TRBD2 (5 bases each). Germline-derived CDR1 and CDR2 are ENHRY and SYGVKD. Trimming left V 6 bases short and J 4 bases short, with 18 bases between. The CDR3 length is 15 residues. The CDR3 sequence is CAIREGAGYGETQYF. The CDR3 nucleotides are TGTGCCATCAGAGAGGGCGCAGGGTACGGAGAGACCCAGTACTTC.

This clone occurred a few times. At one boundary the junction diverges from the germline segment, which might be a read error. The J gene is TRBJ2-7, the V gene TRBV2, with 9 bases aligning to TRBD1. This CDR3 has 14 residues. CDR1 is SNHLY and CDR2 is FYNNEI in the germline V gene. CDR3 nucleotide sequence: TGTGCCAGCCGTGAAACCGGGACAGGGACCGAGCAGTACTTC. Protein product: CASRETGTGTEQYF.

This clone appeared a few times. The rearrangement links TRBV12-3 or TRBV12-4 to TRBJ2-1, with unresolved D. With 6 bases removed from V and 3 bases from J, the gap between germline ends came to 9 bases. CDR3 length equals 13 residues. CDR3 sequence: CASSPSRYNEQFF. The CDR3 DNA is TGTGCCAGCAGCCCAAGCCGCTACAATGAGCAGTTCTTC.

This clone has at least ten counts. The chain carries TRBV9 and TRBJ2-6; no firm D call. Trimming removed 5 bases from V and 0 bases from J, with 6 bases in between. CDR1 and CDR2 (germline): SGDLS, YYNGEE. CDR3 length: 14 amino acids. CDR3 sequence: CASSTPSGANVLTF. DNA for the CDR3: TGTGCCAGCAGTACCCCCTCTGGGGCCAACGTCCTGACTTTC.

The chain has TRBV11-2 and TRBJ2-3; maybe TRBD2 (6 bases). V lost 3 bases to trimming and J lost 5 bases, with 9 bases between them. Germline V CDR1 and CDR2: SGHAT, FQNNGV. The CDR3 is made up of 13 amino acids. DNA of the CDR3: TGTGCCAGCAGCTTGCTAGCGATAGATACGCAGTATTTT. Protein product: CASSLLAIDTQYF.